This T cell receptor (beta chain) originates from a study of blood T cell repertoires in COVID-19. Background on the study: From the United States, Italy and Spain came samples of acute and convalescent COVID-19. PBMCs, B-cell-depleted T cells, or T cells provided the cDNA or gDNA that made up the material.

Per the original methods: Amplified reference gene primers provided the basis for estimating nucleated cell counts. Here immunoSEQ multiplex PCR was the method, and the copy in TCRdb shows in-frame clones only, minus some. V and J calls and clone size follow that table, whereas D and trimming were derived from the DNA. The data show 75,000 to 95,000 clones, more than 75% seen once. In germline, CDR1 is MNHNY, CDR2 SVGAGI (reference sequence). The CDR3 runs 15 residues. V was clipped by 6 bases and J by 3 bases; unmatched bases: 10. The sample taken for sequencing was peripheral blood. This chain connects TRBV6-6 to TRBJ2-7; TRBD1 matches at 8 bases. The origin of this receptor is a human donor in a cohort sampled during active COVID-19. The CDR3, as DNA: TGTGCCAGCAGGCCCAGCCAGGACAGGGTCTACGAGCAGTACTTC. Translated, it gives CASRPSQDRVYEQYF.